The 12 T cell receptor beta chains given below trace back to one sample, sequenced in a study of CD8 T cells in ankylosing spondylitis. Notes on the study in general: Blood of patients with ankylosing spondylitis appeared to be characterized by a TCR beta motif of seven or eight highly homologous variants.

For these receptors, no antigen is known. MiXCR, applied by TCRdb to the 5' RACE reads, yields one record per CDR3 protein. The repertoire holds approximately 300,000 distinct CDR3 sequences, with less than 9.5% as singletons. The sequenced sample consisted of blood, either unsorted or a sorted T cell fraction (not recorded which). Receptors were obtained from a male donor with ankylosing spondylitis.

The genes are TRBV7-2 and TRBJ1-4, with TRBD1 matching 7 bases. Germline CDR1 reads SGHTA; CDR2 reads FQGNSA. The junction had 11 bases not matched to a gene; V was cut back by 5 bases and J by 8 bases. This CDR3 has 15 amino acids. CDR3 loop: CASSRRQGGREKLFF. The DNA of the CDR3 is TGTGCCAGCAGCAGACGACAGGGAGGGAGAGAAAAACTGTTTTTT.

This clonotype was found a few times. The chain is built from TRBV5-5 and TRBJ2-7; 7 bases are shared with TRBD2. Germline assignment: CDR1 SGHKS and CDR2 YYEKEE (reference sequence). The CDR3 sequence is 14 residues long. Unmatched junction bases numbered 10, after V lost 3 bases and J lost 7 bases. The CDR3 here is CASSSSGYTSEQYF. For the CDR3, the DNA is TGTGCCAGCAGCTCTAGCGGATATACTAGTGAGCAGTACTTC.

The J gene is TRBJ2-7, the V gene TRBV10-3; D remains ambiguous. Germline V lookup: CDR1 ENHRY, CDR2 SYGVKD. This CDR3 comprises 12 residues. V gave up 3 bases and J gave up 2 bases, with 5 bases separating them. CDR3 region: CAISDRPYEQYF. In DNA form, the CDR3 reads TGTGCCATCAGTGACAGACCCTACGAGCAGTACTTC.

This clonotype was counted many times. The J gene is TRBJ2-1, the V gene TRBV5-6; D is ambiguous. The CDR3 is made up of 13 amino acids. The V gene lost 3 bases and the J gene lost 9 bases, with 13 bases spanning the gap. Germline V CDR1 and CDR2: SGHDT, YYEEEE. The CDR3 DNA reads TGTGCCAGCAGCTATCCGCCTAGGAGTGAGCAGTTCTTC. Its translation is CASSYPPRSEQFF.

V and J are TRBV29-1 and TRBJ2-7; D is possibly TRBD1 (6 bases). The V and J ends lost 6 bases and 3 bases respectively, with 18 bases between them. The CDR3 covers 14 residues. CDR1 and CDR2 from the germline V gene are SQVTM and ANQGSEA. CDR3 sequence reads: CSVQRVLGGYEQYF. The CDR3 nucleotides read TGCAGCGTACAACGAGTGTTAGGGGGCTACGAGCAGTACTTC.

This clonotype was counted only a few times. The chain couples TRBV7-9 to TRBJ1-1, with D perhaps TRBD1 (6 bases). Germline CDR1 SEHNR, CDR2 FQNEAQ (reference sequence). This CDR3 region has 16 residues. The V and J ends lost 1 base and 0 bases respectively, with 12 bases between them. The CDR3 loop is CASSLGRTALNTEAFF. The DNA of the CDR3 is TGTGCCAGCAGCTTAGGGCGGACAGCACTGAACACTGAAGCTTTCTTT.

In its sample, this clonotype was seen a few times. V is TRBV2 and J is TRBJ2-3; 12 positions agree with TRBD1. Per the germline V gene, CDR1 is SNHLY and CDR2 is FYNNEI. Trimming took 11 bases from V and 2 from J; bases not matched to a gene: 8. This CDR3 has 15 residues. The CDR3 DNA follows: TGTGCCGGTACCGGGACAGGGGGCGCCACAGATACGCAGTATTTT. It translates to CAGTGTGGATDTQYF.

This clonotype has a handful of counts. The rearrangement links TRBV5-1 to TRBJ2-7; tentative D call: TRBD1 (6 bases). CDR3 size: 14 residues. The germline CDR1 and CDR2 sequences are SGHRS and YFSETQ. Trimming took off 4 bases at V and 2 bases at J, with 13 bases between the two ends. The CDR3 region has the DNA TGCGCCAGCAGCCCCGGACAGCTAACCTACGAGCAGTACTTC. Protein sequence: CASSPGQLTYEQYF.

This clonotype appeared many times. This chain uses TRBV12-3 or TRBV12-4 with TRBJ2-2, with no clear D. The CDR3 is made up of 15 amino acids. V was cut by 6 bases and J by 3 bases, with 14 bases left in between. The CDR3 protein is CASSSAGLDTGELFF. The CDR3 DNA follows: TGTGCCAGCAGCTCCGCAGGATTGGACACCGGGGAGCTGTTTTTT.

This clonotype was seen a handful of times. The chain joins TRBV4-2 to TRBJ2-3; unclear D gene. The CDR3 is 14 amino acids. The germline CDR1 and CDR2 sequences are LGHNA and YNFKEQ. V was pared by 2 bases and J by 6 bases, with 12 bases between. This CDR3 is CASSQPSFRDTQYF. As DNA, the CDR3 is TGTGCCAGCAGCCAACCTAGTTTCAGGGATACGCAGTATTTT.

Many counts were recorded for this clonotype. The chain couples TRBV12-3 or TRBV12-4 to TRBJ2-5; no clear D. This CDR3 spans 12 amino acids. V was clipped by 1 base and J by 4 bases, with 4 bases between them. CDR3 sequence (DNA): TGTGCCAGCAGTTTAGAGCGAGAGACCCAGTACTTC. Protein: CASSLERETQYF.

CDR3 coding DNA: TGTGCCAGCAGCTTCCCCAGACTAGCGGGAGCCCGTCAGCCCACTTACAATGAGCAGTTCTTC. Translating it yields CASSFPRLAGARQPTYNEQFF. This chain joins TRBV11-2 and TRBJ2-1, with 12 positions matching TRBD2. The ends lost 3 bases at V and 4 bases at J; junction bases unmatched: 19. The germline V gene has CDR1 SGHAT and CDR2 FQNNGV. The CDR3 runs 21 residues.